Listed here are 14 T cell receptor beta chains from one sample, sequenced in a study of blood T cells in healthy people across ages. Sample-barcoded 5' priming and a J-beta primer mix drove a second PCR of about 6 to 11 cycles. Each CDR3 protein is one row after TCRdb ran MiXCR on the 5' RACE reads. The table lists 780,000 or so distinct CDR3 sequences, around half of them singletons, with roughly two fifths in the top ten. The sample comprised blood. Receptor source: an older man in good health.

In DNA, the CDR3 is TGTGCCAGCAGCCCCAGGATTTCCGGAGCGAACACCGGGGAGCTGTTTTTT. This encodes CASSPRISGANTGELFF. The chain combines TRBV5-5 with TRBJ2-2; D uncertain. Germline V gene lookup returns CDR1 SGHKS and CDR2 YYEKEE (reference sequence). The CDR3 covers 17 residues. V was pared by 4 bases and J by 0 bases, with 16 bases between. The variable domain in full, with the rest retrieved from reference TRBV5-5 and TRBJ2-2, is DAGVTQSPTHLIKTRGQQVTLRCSPISGHKSVSWYQQVLGQGPQFIFQYYEKEERGRGNFPDRFSARQFPNYSSELNVNALLLGDSALYLCASSPRISGANTGELFFGEGSRLTVL.

The rearrangement uses TRBV24-1 and TRBJ2-4, with 9 bases matching TRBD2. Near its end, the DNA agrees better with TRBJ2-5, so the J call may be wrong. The germline gives CDR1 KGHDR, CDR2 SFDVKD. There are 15 residues in the CDR3. The CDR3 region is CATSELAGAQETQYF. CDR3 coding DNA: TGTGCCACCAGTGAGTTAGCGGGAGCCCAAGAGACCCAGTACTTC.

The V and J genes are TRBV6-1 and TRBJ2-1, with 10 bases lining up with TRBD2. J gave up 2 bases and V 5 bases, and 3 bases lay outside the gene matches. The CDR3 spans 15 residues. CDR1 is MNHNS and CDR2 is SASEGT in the germline V gene. The DNA for the CDR3 is TGTGCCAGCAGTCAAACTAGCGGGACCTACAATGAGCAGTTCTTC. Translating gives CASSQTSGTYNEQFF.

The chain couples TRBV28 to TRBJ1-1; D not resolved. The length of the CDR3 is 15 residues. Trimming pared 6 bases from V and 5 bases from J, leaving 19 bases between. CDR1 and CDR2 (germline): MDHEN, SYDVKM. This CDR3 is CASSPRRTRGTEAFF. DNA of the CDR3: TGTGCCAGCAGCCCTCGACGGACCAGAGGTACTGAAGCTTTCTTT.

The chain recombines TRBV3-1 with TRBJ2-3, with 13 bases that match TRBD2. The V gene's germline CDR1 is LGHDT and CDR2 YNNKEL (reference sequence). There are 16 residues in the CDR3. V was clipped by 4 bases and J by 4 bases; unmatched bases: 5. The CDR3 spells CASSRTSGGGADTQYF. DNA for the CDR3: TGTGCCAGCAGCCGGACTAGCGGGGGAGGGGCAGATACGCAGTATTTT.

The chain combines TRBV2 with TRBJ1-4; D may be TRBD1 (6 bases). Trimming cost V 3 bases and J 7 bases, with 9 bases left between them. Germline values: CDR1 SNHLY, CDR2 FYNNEI. This CDR3 has 13 amino acids. The CDR3 DNA follows: TGTGCCAGCAGTGACCGAGGGGGTGAAAAACTGTTTTTT. It encodes CASSDRGGEKLFF.

About this clonotype itself: A read error may be the cause here, since a much bigger clone is one base away. The J gene is TRBJ2-4, the V gene TRBV28, with unresolved D. The J call is in doubt because the DNA end fits TRBJ2-7 better. The CDR3 has 14 amino acids. Per germline, CDR1 MDHEN and CDR2 SYDVKM. CDR3 sequence reads: CASSLAGLRHEQYF. The CDR3 nucleotides are TGTGCCAGCAGTTTAGCCGGGCTCCGACACGAGCAGTACTTC.

This clonotype appeared a few times. V and J are TRBV20-1 and TRBJ1-2; 9 bases are a match to TRBD1. J was trimmed by 7 bases and V by 3 bases; bases with no gene match: 15. The CDR3 length is 16 residues. Germline CDR1 reads DFQATT; CDR2 reads SNEGSKA (reference sequence). CDR3 protein: CSARTGTGRVQGGYTF. CDR3 coding DNA: TGCAGTGCTAGGACCGGGACAGGGCGCGTACAAGGTGGCTACACCTTC.

The chain has TRBV20-1 and TRBJ1-2; maybe TRBD1 (6 bases). The V and J ends lost 2 bases and 4 bases respectively, with 11 bases between them. CDR3 length: 13 residues. The germline gives CDR1 DFQATT, CDR2 SNEGSKA (reference sequence). CDR3 protein: CSARLGGGYGYTF. CDR3 in DNA: TGCAGTGCTAGATTGGGGGGCGGCTATGGCTACACCTTC.

In its sample, this clonotype was seen a few times. The chain carries TRBV12-3 or TRBV12-4 and TRBJ2-7; 7 bases match TRBD1. CDR3 length equals 12 residues. Trimming cost V 10 bases and J 0 bases; bases outside gene matches: 3. CDR3 amino acids: CAIRGSSYEQYF. CDR3 DNA sequence: TGTGCCATCAGGGGGAGCTCCTACGAGCAGTACTTC.

The chain links TRBV20-1 to TRBJ2-4; perhaps TRBD2 as D (5 bases). With the DNA end fitting TRBJ2-5 better, the J assignment may be wrong. There are 13 residues in the CDR3. The germline CDR1 and CDR2 sequences are DFQATT and SNEGSKA (reference sequence). The CDR3 bases are TGCAGTGCTAGGGACCCCCTAGCTGGGACCCAGTACTTC. Amino acid sequence: CSARDPLAGTQYF.

The gene calls are TRBV4-1 and TRBJ2-1, with D unclear. The CDR3 is 17 amino acids. Germline CDR1 MGHRA, CDR2 YSYEKL. The V and J ends lost 0 bases and 0 bases respectively, with 12 bases between them. This chain's CDR3 is CASSQEGSLPSYNEQFF. The CDR3 DNA sequence: TGCGCCAGCAGCCAAGAAGGTAGCTTACCCTCCTACAATGAGCAGTTCTTC.

The rearrangement uses TRBV28 and TRBJ1-5; D gene uncertain. The germline gives CDR1 MDHEN, CDR2 SYDVKM. The CDR3 is 13 residues long. Trimming stripped 4 bases from V and 4 bases from J, with 8 bases between. CDR3: CASSSSGNQPQHF. The CDR3 DNA sequence: TGTGCCAGCAGTTCGAGCGGGAATCAGCCCCAGCATTTT.

This chain uses TRBV10-3 with TRBJ2-5, with D unresolved. Germline CDR1 and CDR2: ENHRY and SYGVKD. This CDR3 contains 13 residues. Trimming took 6 bases from V and 5 from J, leaving 13 bases between them. The CDR3 is CAISNGRSETQYF. In DNA, the CDR3 is TGTGCCATCAGCAACGGTCGGTCGGAGACCCAGTACTTC.